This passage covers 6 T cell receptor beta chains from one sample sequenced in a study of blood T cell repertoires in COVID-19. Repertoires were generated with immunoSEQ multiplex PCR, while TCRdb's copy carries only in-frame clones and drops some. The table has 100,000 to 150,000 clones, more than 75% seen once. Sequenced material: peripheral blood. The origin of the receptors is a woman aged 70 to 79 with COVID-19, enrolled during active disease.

CDR3 nucleotides: TGTGCCAGCAGTCCGCGGACAGGGAGCTCCTACGAGCAGTACTTC. Translation: CASSPRTGSSYEQYF. The genes are TRBV28 and TRBJ2-7, with 8 bases that match TRBD1. With 5 bases clipped from V and 0 bases from J, the junction kept 6 bases outside the gene matches. Germline V gene lookup returns CDR1 MDHEN and CDR2 SYDVKM. The CDR3 runs to 15 residues.

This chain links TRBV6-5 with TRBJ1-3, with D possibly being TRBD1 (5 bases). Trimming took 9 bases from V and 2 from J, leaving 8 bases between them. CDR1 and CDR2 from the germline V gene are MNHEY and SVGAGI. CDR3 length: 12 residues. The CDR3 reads CASQGAGNTIYF. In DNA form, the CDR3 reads TGTGCCAGTCAGGGTGCTGGAAACACCATATATTTT.

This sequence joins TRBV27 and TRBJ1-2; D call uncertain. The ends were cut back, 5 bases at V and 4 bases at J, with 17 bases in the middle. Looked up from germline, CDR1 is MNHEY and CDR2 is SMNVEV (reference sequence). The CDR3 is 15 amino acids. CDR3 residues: CASSPIGELGYGYTF. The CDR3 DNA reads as TGTGCCAGCAGTCCGATCGGGGAACTAGGCTATGGCTACACCTTC.

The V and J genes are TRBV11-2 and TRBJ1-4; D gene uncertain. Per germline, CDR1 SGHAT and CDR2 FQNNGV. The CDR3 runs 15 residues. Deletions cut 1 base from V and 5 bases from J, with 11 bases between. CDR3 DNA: TGTGCCAGCAGCTTAGGTCTCGCCGGGAATGAAAAACTGTTTTTT. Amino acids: CASSLGLAGNEKLFF.

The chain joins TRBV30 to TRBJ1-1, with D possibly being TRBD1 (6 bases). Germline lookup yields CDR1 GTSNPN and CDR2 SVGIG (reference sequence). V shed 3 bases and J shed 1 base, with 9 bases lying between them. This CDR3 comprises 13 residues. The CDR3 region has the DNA TGTGCCTGGAGGGGACACAGGAACACTGAAGCTTTCTTT. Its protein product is CAWRGHRNTEAFF.

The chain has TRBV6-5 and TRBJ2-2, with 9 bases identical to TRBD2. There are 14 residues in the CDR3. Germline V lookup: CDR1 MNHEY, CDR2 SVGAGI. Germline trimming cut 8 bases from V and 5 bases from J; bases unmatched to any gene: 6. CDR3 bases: TGTGCCAGCCCGCGGGGGGGAAGTACCGGGGAGCTGTTTTTT. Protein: CASPRGGSTGELFF.